This T cell receptor beta chain was found in a study of blood T cell repertoires in COVID-19. Looking at the study overall: The United States, Italy and Spain supplied acute and convalescent COVID-19 samples. PBMCs, B-cell-depleted T cells, or T cells were the source of the cDNA or gDNA that made up the material.

Per the original data handling: Estimated nucleated cell counts came from reference gene primer amplification. Repertoires were generated with immunoSEQ multiplex PCR, while TCRdb's copy carries only in-frame clones and drops some. That table is the source of V, J and clone size, and D and trimming were worked out from the DNA. The data show some 45,000 clones, under 85% seen once. Germline V lookup: CDR1 SGHAT, CDR2 FQNNGV. Trimming left V 5 bases short and J 8 bases short, with 20 bases between. CDR3 length: 15 residues. The source is a woman at least 80 years old with acute or convalescent COVID-19. This chain connects TRBV11-2 to TRBJ2-3; tentatively, D is TRBD2 (5 bases). The specimen was peripheral blood. In nucleotides, the CDR3 is TGTGCCAGCAGCCCCGGCGGCGGGCCTGGAGGTACGCAGTATTTT. This sequence encodes CASSPGGGPGGTQYF.